This entry is about one T cell receptor beta chain. This entry comes from a study of blood T cell repertoires in COVID-19. Method: immunoSEQ multiplex PCR; TCRdb's copy keeps in-frame clones and lacks some. Among approximately 170,000 clones listed, just over 85% were seen once. Germline lookup yields CDR1 MNHEY and CDR2 SVGAGI. The CDR3 runs 15 residues. The V gene end was trimmed by 4 bases and the J gene end by 6 bases; junction bases not matched to a gene: 11. This chain connects TRBV6-5 to TRBJ1-2, with 7 bases matching TRBD1. The clonotype originates from a man over 45 with active or convalescent COVID-19. Sequencing was carried out using peripheral blood. DNA for the CDR3: TGTGCCAGCAGTTTGACAGGGCTAGTAAAGGATGGCTACACCTTC. Its protein is CASSLTGLVKDGYTF.